This T cell receptor (beta chain) derives from a study of blood T cell repertoires in COVID-19 (dated by TCRdb to the early 2020s). For the study in its entirety: Samples from collaborators originated in the United States, Italy and Spain and spanned both the acute and convalescent phases of COVID-19. The material from the prospective study consisted of cDNA or gDNA derived from T cells, B-cell-depleted T cells, or PBMCs. The dataset comprised deeply sampled blood TCRbeta repertoires from subjects exposed to, actively infected with, or recovered from COVID-19. The repertoires were released in a freely available public database meant as a resource for research on the immune response to SARS-CoV-2. The samples were drawn from two sources: the first 160 participants of the ongoing ImmuneRACE study, and 1,000 to 1,500 subjects contributed by 6 global collaborators. Nearly every sample came with metadata listing a de-identified subject ID, COVID-19 status, age in years and sex. Where available, HLA class I and class II types were obtained from metadata supplied by the sample provider rather than from assay-based typing. What the research found in general, with its limitations: How much clinical and demographic metadata was included differed by source and by participant, and the metadata was provided uncurated.

Participants in the prospective study were aged roughly 18 to 89 years, lived in under 30 United States geographic areas, and enrolled through a virtual design. In the prospective study, participants were assigned to cohorts based on the clinical history participants reported in a screening survey and a study questionnaire. Recovered participants in ImmuneRACE Cohort 3 were defined by two consecutive negative NP/OP PCR tests, clearance by a healthcare professional, or resolution of symptoms. Mobile phlebotomists in the prospective study collected whole blood, serum and a nasopharyngeal or oropharyngeal swab from every participant. Additional blood draws and questionnaires over an approximately 2-month period could optionally be provided by prospective study participants. Before DNA extraction, blood samples from the prospective study were shipped at room temperature or frozen. Concerning this clone: It has no known antigen specificity. Qualities for individual bases were not recorded, and no much larger clone is one base off.

Including the terminal cysteine and phenylalanine, the CDR3 comprises 18 residues. Of the read, only the CDR3 DNA is kept; its 54 bases are in frame from base 1. The germline V gene provides CDR1 LGHNA and CDR2 YNFKEQ. Unmatched junction bases come to 12, with V trimmed by 3 bases and J by 0 bases. The immunoSEQ Assay, a bias-controlled multiplex PCR, was used to amplify TCRbeta CDR3 regions from genomic DNA. Per the authors' processing: The number of nucleated cells in each sample was estimated from the amplification of reference gene primers within the assay. To quantify the absolute abundance of each unique TCRbeta CDR3 rearrangement, sequence reads were collapsed and filtered. For each sample, productive Simpson clonality was calculated by taking the square root of Simpson's diversity index across productive rearrangements. The source is immuneACCESS, and TCRdb retained only in-frame sequences with V and J called. Part of the clones is not carried over; for the studies checked, unresolved V genes explain less than half of this, and the remainder is unexplained. V and J calls plus clone size are reproduced from that table; the DNA served to infer D and trimming. Here the sample has 300,000 or so clones; 90% occur a single time. The ten largest clones take up 2% to 3% of the sample.

Sequenced material: PBMCs or T cells enriched from blood (not recorded which). The rearrangement combines TRBV4-2 with TRBJ1-1, with 8 bases in between that match TRBD1. This sequence was found in a man aged 55 to 69 who had recovered from COVID-19. The nucleotides are TGTGCCAGCAGCCAGGACATTACAGGGGGGCCATTGAACACTGAAGCTTTCTTT. Its coded protein is CASSQDITGGPLNTEAFF.